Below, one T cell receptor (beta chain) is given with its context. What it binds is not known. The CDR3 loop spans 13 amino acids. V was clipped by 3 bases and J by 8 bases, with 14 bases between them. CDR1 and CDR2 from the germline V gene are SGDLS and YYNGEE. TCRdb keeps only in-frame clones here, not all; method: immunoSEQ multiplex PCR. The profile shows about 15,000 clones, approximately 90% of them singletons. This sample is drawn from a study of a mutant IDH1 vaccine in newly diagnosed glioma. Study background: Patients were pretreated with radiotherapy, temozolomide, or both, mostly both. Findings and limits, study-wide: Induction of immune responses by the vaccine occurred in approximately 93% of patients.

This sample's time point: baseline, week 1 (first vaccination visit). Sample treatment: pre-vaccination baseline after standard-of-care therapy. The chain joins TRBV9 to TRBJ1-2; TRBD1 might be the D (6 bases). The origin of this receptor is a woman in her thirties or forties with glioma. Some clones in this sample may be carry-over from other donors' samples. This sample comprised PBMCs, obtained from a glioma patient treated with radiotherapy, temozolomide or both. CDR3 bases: TGTGCCAGCAGCGCGGGGGCCTCTGAGGGCTACACCTTC. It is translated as CASSAGASEGYTF.